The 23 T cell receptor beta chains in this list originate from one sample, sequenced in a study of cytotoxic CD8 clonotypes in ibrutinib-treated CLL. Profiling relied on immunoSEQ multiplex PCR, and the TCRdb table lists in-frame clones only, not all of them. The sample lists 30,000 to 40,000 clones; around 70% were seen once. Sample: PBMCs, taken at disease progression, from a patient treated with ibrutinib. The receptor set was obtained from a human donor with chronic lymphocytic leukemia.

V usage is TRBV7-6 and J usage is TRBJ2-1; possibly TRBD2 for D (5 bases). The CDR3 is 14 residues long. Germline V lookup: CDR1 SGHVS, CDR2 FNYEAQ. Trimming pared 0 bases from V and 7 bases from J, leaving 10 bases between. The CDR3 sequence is CASSLADGVNEQFF. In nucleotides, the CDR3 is TGTGCCAGCAGCTTAGCAGACGGGGTGAATGAGCAGTTCTTC.

CDR3 nucleotides: TGCGCCAGCAGCTTGGAGCGGGGTAATTCCGGGGAGCTGTTTTTT. As protein: CASSLERGNSGELFF. The rearrangement uses TRBV5-1 and TRBJ2-2; 7 bases line up with TRBD2. The CDR3 has 15 residues. Germline V gene data show CDR1 as SGHRS and CDR2 as YFSETQ. Unmatched junction bases numbered 5, after V lost 0 bases and J lost 6 bases.

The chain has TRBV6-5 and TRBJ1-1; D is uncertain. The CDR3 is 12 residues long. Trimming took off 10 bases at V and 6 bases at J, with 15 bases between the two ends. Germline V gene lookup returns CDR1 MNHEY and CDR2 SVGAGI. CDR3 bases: TGTGCCACCCGAGGGTCCCATCCTGAAGCTTTCTTT. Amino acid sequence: CATRGSHPEAFF.

The CDR3 region is CASSPTGGQRYEQYF. The CDR3 DNA sequence: TGTGCCAGCTCACCGACAGGAGGACAAAGATACGAGCAGTACTTC. The chain carries TRBV18 and TRBJ2-7; TRBD1 is a possible D gene (6 bases). Germline CDR1 is KGHSH and CDR2 is LQKENI. This CDR3 spans 15 amino acids. The V end lost 3 bases, the J end lost 4 bases, and 16 bases lay between the germline ends.

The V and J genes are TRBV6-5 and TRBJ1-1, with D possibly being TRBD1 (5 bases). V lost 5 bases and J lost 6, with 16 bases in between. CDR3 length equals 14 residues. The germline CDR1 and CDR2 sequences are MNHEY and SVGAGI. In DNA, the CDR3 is TGTGCCAGCAGTCAGGCTCTCGGGGCGGCTGAAGCTTTCTTT. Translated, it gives CASSQALGAAEAFF.

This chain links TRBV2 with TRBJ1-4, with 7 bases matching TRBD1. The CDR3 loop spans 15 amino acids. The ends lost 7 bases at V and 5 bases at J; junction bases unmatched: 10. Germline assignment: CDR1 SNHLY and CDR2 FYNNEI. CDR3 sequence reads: CASTRGGQPNEKLFF. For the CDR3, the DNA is TGTGCCAGCACGAGGGGGGGACAGCCAAATGAAAAACTGTTTTTT.

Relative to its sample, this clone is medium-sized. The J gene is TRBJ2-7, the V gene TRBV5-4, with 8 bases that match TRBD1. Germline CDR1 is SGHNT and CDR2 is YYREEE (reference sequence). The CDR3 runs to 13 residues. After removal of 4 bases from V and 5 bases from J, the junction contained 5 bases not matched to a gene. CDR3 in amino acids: CASSHPQGDEQYF. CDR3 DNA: TGTGCCAGCAGCCACCCACAGGGGGACGAGCAGTACTTC.

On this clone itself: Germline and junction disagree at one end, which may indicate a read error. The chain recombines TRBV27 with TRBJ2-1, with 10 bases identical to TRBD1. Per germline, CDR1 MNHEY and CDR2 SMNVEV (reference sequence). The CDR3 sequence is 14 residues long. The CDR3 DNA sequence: TGTGCCAGCAGGAAGGACAGGGGGTACAGTGAGCAGTTCTTC. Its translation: CASRKDRGYSEQFF.

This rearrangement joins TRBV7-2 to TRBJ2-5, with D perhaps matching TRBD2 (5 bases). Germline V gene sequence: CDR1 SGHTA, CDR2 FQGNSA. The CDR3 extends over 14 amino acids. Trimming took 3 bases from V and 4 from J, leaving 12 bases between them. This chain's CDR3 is CASSFSVSGETQYF. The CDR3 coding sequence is TGTGCCAGCAGCTTTAGCGTCTCGGGAGAGACCCAGTACTTC.

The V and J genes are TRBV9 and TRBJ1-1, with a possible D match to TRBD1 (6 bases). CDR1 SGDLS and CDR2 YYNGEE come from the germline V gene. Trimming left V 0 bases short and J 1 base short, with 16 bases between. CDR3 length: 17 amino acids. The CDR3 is CASSVEDEGGPNTEAFF. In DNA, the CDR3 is TGTGCCAGCAGCGTAGAAGATGAGGGGGGACCGAACACTGAAGCTTTCTTT.

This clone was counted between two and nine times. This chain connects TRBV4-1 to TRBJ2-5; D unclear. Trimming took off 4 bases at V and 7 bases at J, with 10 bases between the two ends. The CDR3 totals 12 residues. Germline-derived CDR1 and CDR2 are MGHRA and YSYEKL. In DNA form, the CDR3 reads TGCGCCAGCAGCCCCAAAATAGGGACCCAGTACTTC. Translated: CASSPKIGTQYF.

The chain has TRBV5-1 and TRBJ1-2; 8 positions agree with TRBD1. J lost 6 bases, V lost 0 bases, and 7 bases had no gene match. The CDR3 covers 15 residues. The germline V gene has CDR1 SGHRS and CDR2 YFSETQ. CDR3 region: CASSLDGQGRDGYTF. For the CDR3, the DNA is TGCGCCAGCAGCTTGGACGGACAGGGTCGAGATGGCTACACCTTC.

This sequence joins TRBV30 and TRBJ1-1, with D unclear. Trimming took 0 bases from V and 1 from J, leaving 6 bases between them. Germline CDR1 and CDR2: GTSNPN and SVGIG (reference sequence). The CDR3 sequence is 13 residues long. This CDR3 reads CAWSVGGNTEAFF. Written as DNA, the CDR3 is TGTGCCTGGAGTGTTGGAGGGAACACTGAAGCTTTCTTT.

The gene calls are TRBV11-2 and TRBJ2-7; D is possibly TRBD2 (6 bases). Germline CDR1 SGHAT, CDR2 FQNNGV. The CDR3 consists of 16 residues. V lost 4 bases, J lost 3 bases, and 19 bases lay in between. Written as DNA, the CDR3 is TGTGCCAGCAGCTGGCCCGCCTCGGGAGACCACTACGAGCAGTACTTC. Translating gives CASSWPASGDHYEQYF.

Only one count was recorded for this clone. The CDR3 bases are TGTGCCAGCAGCGGGGGGTTAGTGGGGAATGAGCAGTTCTTC. The encoded protein is CASSGGLVGNEQFF. The chain combines TRBV11-2 with TRBJ2-1; possible D gene TRBD2, 6 bases. Germline V gene sequence: CDR1 SGHAT, CDR2 FQNNGV. The CDR3 loop spans 14 amino acids. The germline V and J ends were trimmed by 5 bases and 7 bases, with 15 bases remaining between them.

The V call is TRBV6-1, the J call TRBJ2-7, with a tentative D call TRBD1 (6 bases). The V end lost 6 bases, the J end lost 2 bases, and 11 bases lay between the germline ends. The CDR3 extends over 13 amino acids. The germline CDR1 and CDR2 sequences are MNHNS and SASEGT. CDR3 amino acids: CASSEGVTYEQYF. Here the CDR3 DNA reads TGTGCCAGCAGCGAGGGGGTGACCTACGAGCAGTACTTC.

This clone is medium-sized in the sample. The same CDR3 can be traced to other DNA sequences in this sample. The CDR3 sequence is CSARSYEQYF. The CDR3, as DNA: TGCAGTGCTAGGTCCTACGAGCAGTACTTC. J is TRBJ2-7 and V is TRBV20-1; D is unresolved. This CDR3 comprises 10 residues. Looked up from germline, CDR1 is DFQATT and CDR2 is SNEGSKA (reference sequence). V was pared by 3 bases and J by 1 base, with 1 base between.

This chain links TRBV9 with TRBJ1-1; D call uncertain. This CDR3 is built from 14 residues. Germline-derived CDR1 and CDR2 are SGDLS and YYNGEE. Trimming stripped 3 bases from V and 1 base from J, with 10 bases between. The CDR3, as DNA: TGTGCCAGCAGCGCTAACCCAAGGAACACTGAAGCTTTCTTT. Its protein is CASSANPRNTEAFF.

The CDR3 protein is CAWTRGAYNEQFF. DNA of the CDR3: TGTGCCTGGACTCGGGGGGCCTACAATGAGCAGTTCTTC. J is TRBJ2-1 and V is TRBV30; 7 bases match TRBD2. Trimming cost V 4 bases and J 2 bases; bases outside gene matches: 2. CDR3 length: 13 amino acids. Germline CDR1 is GTSNPN and CDR2 is SVGIG (reference sequence).

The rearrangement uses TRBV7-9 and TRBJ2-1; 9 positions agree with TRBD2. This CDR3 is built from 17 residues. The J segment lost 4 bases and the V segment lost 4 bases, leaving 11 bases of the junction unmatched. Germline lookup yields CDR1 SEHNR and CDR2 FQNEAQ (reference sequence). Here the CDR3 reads CASSYSAGLAGYNEQFF. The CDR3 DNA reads TGTGCCAGCAGCTACTCAGCGGGACTAGCCGGATACAATGAGCAGTTCTTC.

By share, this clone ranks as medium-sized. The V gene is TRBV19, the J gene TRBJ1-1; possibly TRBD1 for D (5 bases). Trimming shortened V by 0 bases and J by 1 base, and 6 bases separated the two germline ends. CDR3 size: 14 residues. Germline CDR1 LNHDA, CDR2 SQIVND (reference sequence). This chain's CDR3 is CASSIEGGNTEAFF. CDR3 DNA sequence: TGTGCCAGTAGTATAGAGGGGGGGAACACTGAAGCTTTCTTT.

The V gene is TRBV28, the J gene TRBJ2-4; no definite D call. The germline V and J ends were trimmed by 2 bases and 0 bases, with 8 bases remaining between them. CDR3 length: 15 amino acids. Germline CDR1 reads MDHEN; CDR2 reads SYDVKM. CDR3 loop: CASSLRALAKNIQYF. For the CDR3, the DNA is TGTGCCAGCAGTTTACGGGCCCTAGCCAAAAACATTCAGTACTTC.

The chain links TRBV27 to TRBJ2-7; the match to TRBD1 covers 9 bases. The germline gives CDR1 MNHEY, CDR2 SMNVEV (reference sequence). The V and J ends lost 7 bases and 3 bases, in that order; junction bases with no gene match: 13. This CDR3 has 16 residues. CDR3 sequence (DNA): TGTGCCAGCAAGTTCACCGGGACAGGGCGAAACTACGAGCAGTACTTC. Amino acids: CASKFTGTGRNYEQYF.